The entry that follows covers one T cell receptor (beta chain) sequence. Its antigen remains unidentified. Measured with immunoSEQ multiplex PCR; TCRdb has only the in-frame clones, and not every one. The repertoire holds some 240,000 clones, with about 90% as singletons. The data derive from a study of cytomegalovirus exposure and HLA in healthy donors. Study-level results: Most TCR sequences were seen very rarely across donors, but some public TCRs occurred in many. The listing of 150 or so TCR beta chains classed them as cytomegalovirus-associated.

Separate from the roughly 670-subject first cohort, the 120-subject validation cohort was the one that the donors belonged to. Input material: PBMCs. The TCR comes from a woman in her thirties in good health and CMV-seropositive.

CDR3 nucleotides: TGTGCCAGCAGCTTAGAGGGGACTTACGAGCAGTACTTC. This translates into CASSLEGTYEQYF. This sequence joins TRBV11-3 and TRBJ2-7, with TRBD2 as a possible D gene (6 bases). Per the germline V gene, CDR1 is SGHNT and CDR2 is YENEEA. V was pared by 0 bases and J by 4 bases, with 7 bases between. This CDR3 contains 13 residues.